Listed here are 30 T cell receptor beta chains from one sample, sequenced in a study of cytomegalovirus exposure and HLA in healthy donors. PCR used 60 Vbeta primers and 13 Jbeta primers. Method: immunoSEQ multiplex PCR; TCRdb's copy keeps in-frame clones and lacks some. Counted here are around 140,000 clones, 82% occurring once; the ten biggest clones make up approximately 1.9%. The specimen was PBMCs. Receptors were obtained from a woman aged 40 to 50 in good health and CMV-seronegative.

The J gene is TRBJ1-6, the V gene TRBV7-2, with D perhaps matching TRBD1 (5 bases). V was clipped by 7 bases and J by 6 bases, with 13 bases between them. In germline, CDR1 is SGHTA, CDR2 FQGNSA. The CDR3 runs to 14 residues. The DNA for the CDR3 is TGTGCCAGCAACCGGGACGGGGGTAATTCACCCCTCCACTTT. Its translation: CASNRDGGNSPLHF.

A word on this clone: The germline gene is not matched at one end of the junction; a read error may be the cause. J is TRBJ1-4 and V is TRBV5-1; weak D call: TRBD1 (6 bases). The CDR3 sequence is 15 residues long. Germline V CDR1 and CDR2: SGHRS, YFSETQ. In nucleotides, the CDR3 is TGCGCCAGCAGCTTGCAAGGGACAACCAATGAAAAACTGTTTTTT. This sequence encodes CASSLQGTTNEKLFF.

The chain is built from TRBV28 and TRBJ1-2, with D possibly matching TRBD1 (6 bases). Germline assignment: CDR1 MDHEN and CDR2 SYDVKM. This CDR3 is built from 14 residues. V was clipped by 7 bases and J by 2 bases, with 14 bases between them. The CDR3 DNA is TGTGCCAGCATAGTTTCAGGGGCGAACTATGGCTACACCTTC. Its translation is CASIVSGANYGYTF.

CDR3 loop: CASSSRTEREAFF. In DNA, the CDR3 is TGTGCCAGCAGCTCCCGGACTGAACGTGAAGCTTTCTTT. The rearrangement uses TRBV7-9 and TRBJ1-1, with D hard to call. V shed 4 bases and J shed 7 bases, with 13 bases lying between them. This CDR3 region has 13 residues. Looked up from germline, CDR1 is SEHNR and CDR2 is FQNEAQ (reference sequence). Using reference TRBV7-9 and TRBJ1-1 for the parts outside the CDR3, the full variable domain is DTGVSQNPRHKITKRGQNVTFRCDPISEHNRLYWYRQTLGQGPEFLTYFQNEAQLEKSRLLSDRFSAERPKGSFSTLEIQRTEQGDSAMYLCASSSRTEREAFFGQGTRLTVV.

CDR3 amino acids: CASSHLLTSGSYNEQFF. CDR3 DNA: TGTGCCAGCAGCCATCTGCTGACTAGCGGGAGCTACAATGAGCAGTTCTTC. The genes are TRBV14 and TRBJ2-1; the match to TRBD2 covers 12 bases. Germline CDR1 reads SGHDN; CDR2 reads FVKESK. The CDR3 spans 17 residues. Losses at the gene ends were 3 bases for V and 3 bases for J; bases not matched to a gene: 6.

The chain joins TRBV6-4 to TRBJ2-3, with 7 bases matching TRBD1. Germline CDR1 MRHNA, CDR2 SNTAGT. CDR3 size: 15 residues. Trimming cost V 5 bases and J 0 bases; bases outside gene matches: 5. CDR3 nucleotide sequence: TGTGCCAGCAGTCCGGACAGGACTAGCACAGATACGCAGTATTTT. This encodes CASSPDRTSTDTQYF.

The chain combines TRBV29-1 with TRBJ2-7; weak D call: TRBD1 (6 bases). The CDR3 has 13 residues. The V end lost 0 bases, the J end lost 3 bases, and 9 bases lay between the germline ends. The germline V gene encodes CDR1 SQVTM and CDR2 ANQGSEA. DNA of the CDR3: TGCAGCGTTGAAGATGCGGACAGCTACGAGCAGTACTTC. This sequence encodes CSVEDADSYEQYF.

This clone is a singleton in its sample. The chain employs TRBV4-3 and TRBJ2-7; 13 nucleotides line up with TRBD2. This CDR3 has 16 amino acids. J was trimmed by 3 bases and V by 1 base; bases with no gene match: 3. Germline CDR1 and CDR2: LGHNA and YSLEER. CDR3 in amino acids: CASSQVGLAGHYEQYF. In DNA form, the CDR3 reads TGCGCCAGCAGCCAAGTGGGACTAGCGGGACACTACGAGCAGTACTTC.

The chain recombines TRBV6-1 with TRBJ1-1; 10 bases are shared with TRBD1. V was pared by 4 bases and J by 5 bases, with 1 base of the junction left unmatched. The CDR3 runs to 13 residues. CDR1 is MNHNS, CDR2 SASEGT, per germline. In nucleotides, the CDR3 is TGTGCCAGCAGTGGACAGGGGGCGACTGAAGCTTTCTTT. Translated, it gives CASSGQGATEAFF.

CDR3 coding DNA: TGTGCCAGCAGTTTATCGACTAGTAGGATCAATGAGCAGTTCTTC. As protein: CASSLSTSRINEQFF. The chain uses TRBV27 and TRBJ2-1; D perhaps matches TRBD2 (6 bases). Germline assignment: CDR1 MNHEY and CDR2 SMNVEV (reference sequence). The V gene lost 0 bases and the J gene lost 6 bases, with 12 bases spanning the gap. This CDR3 has 15 residues.

The chain recombines TRBV11-2 with TRBJ2-7, with 7 bases aligning to TRBD2. This CDR3 is built from 17 residues. Trimming took 5 bases from V and 3 from J; bases not matched to a gene: 16. From germline, CDR1 is SGHAT and CDR2 FQNNGV. CDR3 amino acids: CASSPAPLSGDFYEQYF. The CDR3 bases are TGTGCCAGCAGCCCCGCCCCTCTAAGCGGGGACTTCTACGAGCAGTACTTC.

The V and J genes are TRBV7-2 and TRBJ2-7; 11 bases map to TRBD1. The CDR3 contains 14 residues. Germline CDR1 reads SGHTA; CDR2 reads FQGNSA. With V trimmed by 4 bases and J by 3 bases, 2 bases remained unmatched. The CDR3 DNA follows: TGTGCCAGCAGCTGGGACAGGGGGTTCTACGAGCAGTACTTC. This gives the protein CASSWDRGFYEQYF.

J is TRBJ1-4 and V is TRBV2; D remains unclear. Deletions cut 2 bases from V and 8 bases from J, with 9 bases between. The CDR3 extends over 13 amino acids. The germline gives CDR1 SNHLY, CDR2 FYNNEI. The CDR3 protein is CASSEYRREKLFF. CDR3 DNA: TGTGCCAGCAGTGAATATCGGCGGGAAAAACTGTTTTTT.

V is TRBV7-9 and J is TRBJ1-1; tentative D call: TRBD1 (5 bases). This CDR3 has 15 residues. Deletions cut 4 bases from V and 3 bases from J, with 15 bases between. CDR1 is SEHNR and CDR2 is FQNEAQ in the germline V gene (reference sequence). This CDR3 is CASSSLQEGDTEAFF. The DNA of the CDR3 is TGTGCCAGCAGCTCCCTTCAGGAAGGGGACACTGAAGCTTTCTTT.

The chain joins TRBV11-3 to TRBJ2-3; unclear D gene. CDR1 is SGHNT, CDR2 YENEEA, per germline. Trimming removed 0 bases at V and 3 bases at J, with 4 bases between. The CDR3 is made up of 13 amino acids. Here the CDR3 reads CASSLDYTDTQYF. For the CDR3, the DNA is TGTGCCAGCAGCTTAGACTATACAGATACGCAGTATTTT.

The gene calls are TRBV11-2 and TRBJ2-1; D might be TRBD2 (5 bases). The length of the CDR3 is 15 residues. V lost 5 bases, J lost 5 bases, and 16 bases lay in between. Germline V lookup: CDR1 SGHAT, CDR2 FQNNGV. The CDR3 spells CASSPTRTANNEQFF. CDR3 in DNA: TGTGCCAGCAGCCCGACAAGGACTGCGAACAATGAGCAGTTCTTC.

This sequence joins TRBV5-1 and TRBJ2-2; possibly TRBD1 for D (6 bases). The V gene lost 3 bases and the J gene lost 2 bases, with 14 bases spanning the gap. The CDR3 runs to 16 residues. CDR1 is SGHRS and CDR2 is YFSETQ in the germline V gene. CDR3 residues: CASSSQGFSNTGELFF. Written as DNA, the CDR3 is TGCGCCAGCAGCTCCCAGGGGTTCTCTAACACCGGGGAGCTGTTTTTT.

The chain uses TRBV6-1 and TRBJ2-5; D remains ambiguous. The tail of the sequence fits TRBJ2-7 better, so the J call may be wrong. The germline gives CDR1 MNHNS, CDR2 SASEGT. The CDR3 covers 11 residues. In DNA, the CDR3 is TGTGCCAGCAGAAGAATCTACGAGCAGTACTTC. It codes for CASRRIYEQYF.

The J gene is TRBJ2-5, the V gene TRBV2; D possibly corresponds to TRBD2 (7 bases). V was shortened by 5 bases and J by 3 bases, with 16 bases between the two germline ends. Germline loops: CDR1 SNHLY, CDR2 FYNNEI. The CDR3 spans 15 residues. CDR3 sequence reads: CASSPGGPGEETQYF. The CDR3 region has the DNA TGTGCCAGCAGTCCCGGGGGGCCAGGGGAAGAGACCCAGTACTTC. Based on the CDR3 plus reference TRBV2 and TRBJ2-5, the full variable domain is EPEVTQTPSHQVTQMGQEVILRCVPISNHLYFYWYRQILGQKVEFLVSFYNNEISEKSEIFDDQFSVERPDGSNFTLKIRSTKLEDSAMYFCASSPGGPGEETQYFGPGTRLLVL.

This clone was detected once. The chain has TRBV9 and TRBJ1-1; no reliable D call. The germline V and J ends were trimmed by 0 bases and 0 bases, with 9 bases remaining between them. The CDR3 has 15 amino acids. Germline CDR1 reads SGDLS; CDR2 reads YYNGEE. The CDR3 DNA reads TGTGCCAGCAGCGTAGCGATAGAAATGAACACTGAAGCTTTCTTT. It translates to CASSVAIEMNTEAFF.

This clone has a single count. V usage is TRBV27 and J usage is TRBJ2-1; no clear D. V lost 7 bases and J 0 bases, leaving 10 bases between the germline ends. The CDR3 contains 14 residues. Germline loops: CDR1 MNHEY, CDR2 SMNVEV (reference sequence). CDR3 DNA sequence: TGTGCCAGCACTGGTCTCAGCTCCTACAATGAGCAGTTCTTC. As protein: CASTGLSSYNEQFF.

The rearrangement joins TRBV27 to TRBJ1-4, with D unresolved. Germline V gene sequence: CDR1 MNHEY, CDR2 SMNVEV (reference sequence). V gave up 5 bases and J gave up 8 bases, with 21 bases separating them. The CDR3 length is 16 residues. CDR3 sequence reads: CASSIYGLASVEKLFF. The CDR3 nucleotides read TGTGCCAGCAGTATCTATGGACTCGCTTCGGTAGAAAAACTGTTTTTT.

V gene TRBV11-2 combines with J gene TRBJ1-5, with 9 bases fitting TRBD1. The V gene end was trimmed by 4 bases and the J gene end by 6 bases; junction bases not matched to a gene: 4. This CDR3 is 14 amino acids long. Germline CDR1 SGHAT, CDR2 FQNNGV. The CDR3 coding sequence is TGTGCCAGCAGCTCTGGGACAGGGCGTCAGCCCCAGCATTTT. Translated: CASSSGTGRQPQHF.

The rearrangement links TRBV25-1 to TRBJ2-6; D possibly corresponds to TRBD1 (6 bases). CDR1 and CDR2 from the germline V gene are MGHDK and SYGVNS. The V end was cut by 1 base, the J end by 3 bases, with 10 bases between. The CDR3 runs 16 residues. CDR3 coding DNA: TGTGCCAGCAGTGAATGGCCAGGGGATGGGGCCAACGTCCTGACTTTC. Protein sequence: CASSEWPGDGANVLTF.

V and J are TRBV28 and TRBJ1-1; D not certain. With 6 bases removed from V and 0 bases from J, the gap between germline ends came to 5 bases. The germline V gene encodes CDR1 MDHEN and CDR2 SYDVKM. The CDR3 consists of 12 residues. The CDR3 DNA sequence: TGTGCCAGCAGAATCTTGAACACTGAAGCTTTCTTT. Its translation: CASRILNTEAFF.

This chain joins TRBV28 and TRBJ2-7, with 8 bases lining up with TRBD2. V trimming: 1 base; J trimming: 2 bases; junction bases outside the gene matches: 10. The germline gives CDR1 MDHEN, CDR2 SYDVKM. This CDR3 is 17 amino acids long. The CDR3 DNA sequence: TGTGCCAGCAGTTTATATAGCGGGACCCCTGGGGCCTACGAGCAGTACTTC. This translates into CASSLYSGTPGAYEQYF.

The chain employs TRBV19 and TRBJ1-5; possible D gene TRBD1, 6 bases. The CDR3 has 11 amino acids. The V end lost 11 bases, the J end lost 8 bases, and 13 bases lay between the germline ends. In germline, CDR1 is LNHDA, CDR2 SQIVND (reference sequence). This CDR3 is CASREGEPQHF. CDR3 sequence (DNA): TGTGCCTCTAGGGAGGGGGAGCCCCAGCATTTT. Drawing the rest from reference TRBV19 and TRBJ1-5, the complete variable domain is DGGITQSPKYLFRKEGQNVTLSCEQNLNHDAMYWYRQDPGQGLRLIYYSQIVNDFQKGDIAEGYSVSREKKESFPLTVTSAQKNPTAFYLCASREGEPQHFGDGTRLSIL.

The rearrangement uses TRBV6-5 and TRBJ2-1; 9 bases line up with TRBD2. V was pared by 7 bases and J by 4 bases, with 8 bases of the junction left unmatched. CDR1 is MNHEY and CDR2 is SVGAGI in the germline V gene. This CDR3 has 15 amino acids. The CDR3 DNA is TGTGCCAGCACCGCGCTAGCGGGACCATACAATGAGCAGTTCTTC. Translated: CASTALAGPYNEQFF.

V is TRBV7-2 and J is TRBJ1-2; 9 nucleotides line up with TRBD1. This CDR3 has 16 amino acids. The V gene's germline CDR1 is SGHTA and CDR2 FQGNSA. Trimming at V came to 5 bases and at J to 6 bases, leaving 13 bases not matched to a gene. In nucleotides, the CDR3 is TGTGCCAGCAGCCAGGCCCGGGACAGGGAAAACCATGGCTACACCTTC. This gives the protein CASSQARDRENHGYTF.

The chain is built from TRBV5-1 and TRBJ2-7; the D is unclear. There are 13 residues in the CDR3. CDR1 is SGHRS and CDR2 is YFSETQ in the germline V gene. Trimming removed 3 bases at V and 3 bases at J, with 10 bases between. The CDR3 DNA reads as TGCGCCAGCAGCTGGCACACAGACTACGAGCAGTACTTC. Protein sequence: CASSWHTDYEQYF.